Here is one T cell receptor (beta chain) with its context. These data are taken from a study of PD-L1 blockade in urothelial cancer. Germline CDR1 and CDR2: MDHEN and SYDVKM. The CDR3 is 11 residues long. V dropped 7 bases and J dropped 4 bases, with 8 bases sitting between them. The method was immunoSEQ multiplex PCR; TCRdb's version includes in-frame clones alone and lacks a portion of them. The sample lists some 50,000 clones, approximately 88% occurring once. Time point defined: pretreatment peripheral blood. This material consisted of PBMCs, taken around atezolizumab (anti-PD-L1) treatment. This clonotype was obtained from a woman between 55 and 75 years old with urothelial cancer. V and J are TRBV28 and TRBJ2-7; D call uncertain. CDR3 sequence: CASTFQYEQYF. The CDR3 DNA reads as TGTGCCAGCACCTTCCAGTACGAGCAGTACTTC.